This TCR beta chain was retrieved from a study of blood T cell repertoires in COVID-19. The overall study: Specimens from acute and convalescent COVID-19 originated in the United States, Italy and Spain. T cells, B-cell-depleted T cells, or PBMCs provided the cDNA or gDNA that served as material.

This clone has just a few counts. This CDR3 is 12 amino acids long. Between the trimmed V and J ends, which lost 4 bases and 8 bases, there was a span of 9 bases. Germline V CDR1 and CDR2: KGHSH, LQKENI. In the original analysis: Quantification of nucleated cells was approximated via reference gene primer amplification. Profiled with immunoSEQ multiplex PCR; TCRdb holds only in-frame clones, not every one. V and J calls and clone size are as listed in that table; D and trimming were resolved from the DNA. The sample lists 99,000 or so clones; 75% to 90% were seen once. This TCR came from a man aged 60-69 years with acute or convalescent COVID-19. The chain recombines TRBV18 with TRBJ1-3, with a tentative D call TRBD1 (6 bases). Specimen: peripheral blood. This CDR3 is CASSLRQDTIYF. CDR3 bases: TGTGCCAGCTCACTCCGACAGGACACCATATATTTT. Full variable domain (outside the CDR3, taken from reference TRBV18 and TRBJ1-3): NAGVMQNPRHLVRRRGQEARLRCSPMKGHSHVYWYRQLPEEGLKFMVYLQKENIIDESGMPKERFSAEFPKEGPSILRIQQVVRGDSAAYFCASSLRQDTIYFGEGSWLTVV.